This entry lists 16 T cell receptor beta chains sequenced from one sample in a study of T cells in Graves' hyperthyroidism and ophthalmopathy. The source material, RNA transcripts, was used to amplify TCR beta CDR3 regions. HTBI primers were the set used in a first-round RT-PCR of the TCR CDR3. TCRdb re-called the multiplex PCR reads with MiXCR, one entry per CDR3 protein. This sample yields around 600,000 distinct CDR3 sequences, of which 16% are seen a single time; less than 3.5% belongs to the top ten. The sample taken for sequencing was blood. The source of these receptors is a woman between 35 and 50 years old with Graves' ophthalmopathy.

This clonotype was counted ten times or more. V and J are TRBV6-1 and TRBJ1-1; perhaps TRBD1 as D (5 bases). Germline values: CDR1 MNHNS, CDR2 SASEGT. CDR3 length: 16 amino acids. Between the trimmed V and J ends, which lost 7 bases and 4 bases, there was a span of 22 bases. In DNA, the CDR3 is TGTGCCAGCATCACGACCAAAAAGGGGTATGGCACTGAAGCTTTCTTT. Its translation is CASITTKKGYGTEAFF.

This clonotype was counted ten times or more. The genes are TRBV20-1 and TRBJ2-1; 11 bases align to TRBD2. The CDR3 is made up of 15 amino acids. Unmatched junction bases numbered 11, after V lost 5 bases and J lost 8 bases. The germline CDR1 and CDR2 sequences are DFQATT and SNEGSKA (reference sequence). This chain's CDR3 is CSASRTSGQDDEQFF. The CDR3, as DNA: TGCAGTGCTTCCCGGACTAGCGGGCAAGACGATGAGCAGTTCTTC.

This CDR3 is CSAKSTAIMNTEAFF. CDR3 coding DNA: TGCAGTGCGAAATCGACGGCGATCATGAACACTGAAGCTTTCTTT. The chain joins TRBV20-1 to TRBJ1-1; D unresolved. The CDR3 totals 15 residues. The V gene lost 6 bases and the J gene lost 0 bases, with 17 bases spanning the gap. The V gene's germline CDR1 is DFQATT and CDR2 SNEGSKA (reference sequence).

This clonotype has ten or more counts. Germline is not matched at one junction end, which may reflect a read error. This chain joins TRBV7-2 and TRBJ2-1; D remains ambiguous. The CDR3 has 15 amino acids. Looked up from germline, CDR1 is SGHTA and CDR2 is FQGNSA. The CDR3 DNA follows: TGTGCCAGCAGCTTAGGGTCTCGCTCCTACAATGAGCGGTTCTTC. Encoded protein: CASSLGSRSYNERFF. Filled out from reference TRBV7-2 and TRBJ2-1, the complete variable domain reads GAGVSQSPSNKVTEKGKDVELRCDPISGHTALYWYRQSLGQGLEFLIYFQGNSAPDKSGLPSDRFSAERTGGSVSTLTIQRTQQEDSAVYLCASSLGSRSYNERFFGPGTRLTVL.

The genes are TRBV7-9 and TRBJ2-2; D gene unclear. Germline V gives CDR1 SEHNR, CDR2 FQNEAQ (reference sequence). The CDR3 sequence is 16 residues long. The V and J ends lost 9 bases and 2 bases respectively, with 19 bases between them. CDR3 nucleotide sequence: TGTGCCAGTAGTGACACGTCGAGGTCCAACACCGGGGAGCTGTTTTTT. Protein: CASSDTSRSNTGELFF.

This chain joins TRBV5-1 and TRBJ1-6; possibly TRBD1 for D (5 bases). Trimming shortened V by 0 bases and J by 4 bases, and 8 bases separated the two germline ends. The CDR3 has 15 amino acids. Per the germline V gene, CDR1 is SGHRS and CDR2 is YFSETQ. Here the CDR3 reads CASSLDQGYNSPLHF. DNA of the CDR3: TGCGCCAGCAGCTTGGATCAGGGTTATAATTCACCCCTCCACTTT.

The rearrangement joins TRBV12-3 or TRBV12-4 to TRBJ2-3; TRBD1 is a possible D gene (6 bases). Trimming took off 4 bases at V and 3 bases at J, with 11 bases between the two ends. The CDR3 runs to 14 residues. The CDR3 DNA follows: TGTGCCAGCAGTTCTCAGGGGTTGACAGATACGCAGTATTTT. It codes for CASSSQGLTDTQYF.

In this sample, this clonotype turned up a few times. This chain joins TRBV2 and TRBJ2-7, with D perhaps TRBD1 or TRBD2 (6 bases each). The CDR3 length is 13 residues. Germline V gene sequence: CDR1 SNHLY, CDR2 FYNNEI. The V end lost 7 bases, the J end lost 2 bases, and 12 bases lay between the germline ends. DNA of the CDR3: TGTGCCAGCACCCGGAGGGGGACCTACGAGCAGTACTTC. Its translation: CASTRRGTYEQYF.

This clonotype was detected ten times or more. The genes are TRBV6-2 or TRBV6-3 and TRBJ1-5; 8 bases match TRBD1. The germline V gene encodes CDR1 MNHEY and CDR2 SVGEGT. V lost 4 bases, J lost 4 bases, and 3 bases stayed unmatched. The CDR3 consists of 14 residues. In DNA, the CDR3 is TGTGCCAGCAGTTCCAACAGGGGGAATCAGCCCCAGCATTTT. Its translation: CASSSNRGNQPQHF.

The sample holds a few counts of this clonotype. The V call is TRBV12-3 or TRBV12-4, the J call TRBJ2-3; the D is unclear. CDR3 length: 14 residues. V lost 7 bases and J 1 base, leaving 12 bases between the germline ends. As DNA, the CDR3 is TGTGCCAGCACCTCCCGGACGGGCACAGATACGCAGTATTTT. Amino acids: CASTSRTGTDTQYF.

Comments on this clonotype: A read error may be the cause here, since a much bigger clone is one base away. The chain uses TRBV5-1 and TRBJ1-6; 12 nucleotides line up with TRBD1. The V segment lost 1 base and the J segment 8 bases; nucleotides outside the gene matches: 13. The CDR3 covers 19 residues. Germline CDR1 SGHRS, CDR2 YFSETQ. In nucleotides, the CDR3 is TGCGCCAGCAGCTTGACGTCCCGGGACAGGGGGCCTCGGGATTCACCCCTCCACTTT. Translated: CASSLTSRDRGPRDSPLHF.

The V gene is TRBV30, the J gene TRBJ2-3, with 10 bases that match TRBD2. Germline V gene lookup returns CDR1 GTSNPN and CDR2 SVGIG (reference sequence). The CDR3 loop spans 16 amino acids. V trimming: 5 bases; J trimming: 3 bases; junction bases outside the gene matches: 11. The chain's CDR3 is CAWGRTSGGATDTQYF. CDR3 sequence (DNA): TGTGCCTGGGGCCGAACAAGCGGGGGGGCTACAGATACGCAGTATTTT. The variable domain in full, with the rest retrieved from reference TRBV30 and TRBJ2-3, is SQTIHQWPATLVQPVGSPLSLECTVEGTSNPNLYWYRQAAGRGLQLLFYSVGIGQISSEVPQNLSASRPQDRQFILSSKKLLLSDSGFYLCAWGRTSGGATDTQYFGPGTRLTVL.

The V call is TRBV7-9, the J call TRBJ1-1; the match to TRBD1 covers 10 bases. This CDR3 is 14 amino acids long. Germline V gene lookup returns CDR1 SEHNR and CDR2 FQNEAQ (reference sequence). V gave up 5 bases and J gave up 6 bases; unmatched junction bases: 6. The DNA of the CDR3 is TGTGCCAGCAGCGTCGGACAGGGGGTCCCTGAAGCTTTCTTT. Amino acid sequence: CASSVGQGVPEAFF.

This clonotype was picked up many times. The gene calls are TRBV2 and TRBJ1-3; D may be TRBD1 (6 bases). In germline, CDR1 is SNHLY, CDR2 FYNNEI. Deletions cut 2 bases from V and 7 bases from J, with 15 bases between. The CDR3 sequence is 15 residues long. The CDR3 DNA is TGTGCCAGCAGTGAAAGTTCGGGAAGGGGGAACACCATATATTTT. Amino acids: CASSESSGRGNTIYF.

To note about this clonotype: This may stem from a read error, because a much larger clone lies one nucleotide away. V and J are TRBV11-1 and TRBJ2-3; D unclear. Germline V gene data show CDR1 as SGHAT and CDR2 as FQDESV (reference sequence). The CDR3 has 15 amino acids. The CDR3 loop is CASSLVHGNTNTQYF. The CDR3 DNA reads as TGTGCCAGCAGCTTAGTTCATGGGAACACAAATACGCAGTATTTT.

This clonotype came up many times. This sequence joins TRBV11-2 and TRBJ1-2; no reliable D call. V dropped 5 bases and J dropped 4 bases, with 11 bases sitting between them. The CDR3 runs 13 residues. Germline V gene sequence: CDR1 SGHAT, CDR2 FQNNGV. The CDR3, as DNA: TGTGCCAGCAGCCCCCCAGACATCTATGGCTACACCTTC. It translates to CASSPPDIYGYTF. Full variable domain (rest looked up from reference TRBV11-2 and TRBJ1-2): EAGVAQSPRYKIIEKRQSVAFWCNPISGHATLYWYQQILGQGPKLLIQFQNNGVVDDSQLPKDRFSAERLKGVDSTLKIQPAKLEDSAVYLCASSPPDIYGYTFGSGTRLTVV.